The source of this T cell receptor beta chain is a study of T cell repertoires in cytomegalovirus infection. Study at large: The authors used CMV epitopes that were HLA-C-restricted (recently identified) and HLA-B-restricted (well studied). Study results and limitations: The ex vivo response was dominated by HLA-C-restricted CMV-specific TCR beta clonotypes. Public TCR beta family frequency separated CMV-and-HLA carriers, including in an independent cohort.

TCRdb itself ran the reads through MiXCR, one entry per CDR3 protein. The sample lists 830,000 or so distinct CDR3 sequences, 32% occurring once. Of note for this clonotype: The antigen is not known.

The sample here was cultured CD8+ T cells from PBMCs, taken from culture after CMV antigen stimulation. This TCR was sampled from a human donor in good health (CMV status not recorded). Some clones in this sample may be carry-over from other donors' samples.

The CDR3 DNA reads TGTGCCAGCAGTTACTCGGAGGGCCTAGGTGAAAAACTGTTTTTT. This translates into CASSYSEGLGEKLFF. The chain couples TRBV6-6 to TRBJ1-4; no definite D call. Germline values: CDR1 MNHNY, CDR2 SVGAGI (reference sequence). The CDR3 totals 15 residues. V was trimmed by 0 bases and J by 7 bases, leaving 12 bases between them.